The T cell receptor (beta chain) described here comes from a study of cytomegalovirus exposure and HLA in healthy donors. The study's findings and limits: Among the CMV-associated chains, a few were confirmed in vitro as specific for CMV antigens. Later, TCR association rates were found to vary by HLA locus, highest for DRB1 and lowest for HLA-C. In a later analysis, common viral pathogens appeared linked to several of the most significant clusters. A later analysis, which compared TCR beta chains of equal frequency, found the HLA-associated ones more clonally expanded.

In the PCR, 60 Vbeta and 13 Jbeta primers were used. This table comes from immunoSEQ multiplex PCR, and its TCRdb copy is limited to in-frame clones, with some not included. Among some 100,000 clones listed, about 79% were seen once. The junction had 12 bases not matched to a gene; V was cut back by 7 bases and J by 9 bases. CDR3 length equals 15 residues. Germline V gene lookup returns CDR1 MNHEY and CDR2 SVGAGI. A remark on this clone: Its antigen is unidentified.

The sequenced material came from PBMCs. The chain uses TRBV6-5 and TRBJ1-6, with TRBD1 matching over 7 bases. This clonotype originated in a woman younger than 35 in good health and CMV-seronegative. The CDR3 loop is CASTSGQENSSPLHF. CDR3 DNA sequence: TGTGCCAGCACCTCCGGACAGGAAAATTCTTCACCCCTCCACTTT.